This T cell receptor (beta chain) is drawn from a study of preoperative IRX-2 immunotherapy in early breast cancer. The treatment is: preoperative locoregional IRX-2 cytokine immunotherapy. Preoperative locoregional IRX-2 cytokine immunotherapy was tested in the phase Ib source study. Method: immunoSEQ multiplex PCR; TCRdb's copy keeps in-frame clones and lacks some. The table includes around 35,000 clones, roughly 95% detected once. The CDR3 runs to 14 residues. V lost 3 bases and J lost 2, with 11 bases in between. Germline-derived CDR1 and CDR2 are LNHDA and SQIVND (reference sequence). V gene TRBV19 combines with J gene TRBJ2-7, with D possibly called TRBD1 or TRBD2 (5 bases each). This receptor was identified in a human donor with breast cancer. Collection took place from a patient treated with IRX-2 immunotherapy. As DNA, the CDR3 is TGTGCCAGTAGTATCCGCAGGGACCCCTACGAGCAGTACTTC. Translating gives CASSIRRDPYEQYF.